This T cell receptor (beta chain) is drawn from a study of STAT5B mutations in CD4+ large granular lymphocyte leukemia. The table came from immunoSEQ multiplex PCR; TCRdb's copy has only in-frame clones and leaves some out. The sample records 25,000 to 35,000 clones, roughly 89% being singletons. Whole-study results and caveats: No patients shared main leukemic clonotypes, though about 26% appeared at low frequency elsewhere. Data were not HLA-matched across samples.

This clone has only one observation. No antigen is known for it. The CDR3 is made up of 8 amino acids. CDR1 DFQATT and CDR2 SNEGSKA come from the germline V gene (reference sequence). Input material: CD4+ T cells from blood buffy coats. This clonotype was sampled from a human donor in good health. The genes are TRBV20-1 and TRBJ1-2; D unclear. CDR3 DNA sequence: TGCAGCCCCAATGGCTACACCTTC. Its translation: CSPNGYTF.